This T cell receptor (beta chain) comes out of a study of cytotoxic CD8 clonotypes in ibrutinib-treated CLL. Turning to the study itself: Specimens for response were gathered following a median roughly twelve months of therapy, spanning 6 to 36.

Study-level findings and limits: Baseline values of clonality outstripped age-matched healthy donors and followed circulating CD8+ T-cell counts. Shared public clonotypes were rare, and on treatment they either got smaller or stayed the same.

Points on this clone: No antigen is known for it.

Clones were sequenced by immunoSEQ multiplex PCR, and TCRdb holds only the in-frame ones, with some missing. The sample records around 330,000 clones, over 55% being singletons. Germline lookup yields CDR1 SNHLY and CDR2 FYNNEI. This CDR3 region has 13 residues. V lost 7 bases and J 3 bases, leaving 12 bases between the germline ends. Cryopreserved PBMCs supplied about 2.1 micrograms of genomic DNA for TCR beta libraries. The specimen comprised PBMCs, sampled after 36 months of ibrutinib treatment. The clonotype comes from a human donor with chronic lymphocytic leukemia. The V and J genes are TRBV2 and TRBJ1-1; no clear D gene. This chain's CDR3 is CASTEDRYTEAFF. CDR3 nucleotide sequence: TGTGCCAGCACCGAAGACCGATACACTGAAGCTTTCTTT.